The sequence of this T cell receptor (beta chain) was determined in a study of blood T cell repertoires in COVID-19. Background on the study: Researchers got acute and convalescent COVID-19 samples from the United States, Italy and Spain. Sources were T cells, B-cell-depleted T cells, or PBMCs; the material itself was cDNA or gDNA.

Original processing methods: Estimation of nucleated cell counts was performed using reference gene primer amplification. TCRdb's copy holds only in-frame clones and misses some; the assay was immunoSEQ multiplex PCR. V and J calls and clone size follow that table, whereas D and trimming were derived from the DNA. The sample has around 130,000 clones; 85% to 90% are singletons. The sample taken for sequencing was peripheral blood. This receptor was obtained from a man aged 55 to 69 with acute or convalescent COVID-19.

The CDR3 is CASSYPGQGNYGYTF. CDR3 bases: TGTGCCAGCAGTTACCCAGGACAGGGGAACTATGGCTACACCTTC. This rearrangement joins TRBV6-2 or TRBV6-3 to TRBJ1-2; 9 positions agree with TRBD1. From germline, CDR1 is MNHEY and CDR2 SVGEGT. V trimming: 2 bases; J trimming: 2 bases; junction bases outside the gene matches: 3. There are 15 residues in the CDR3.